These 15 T cell receptor beta chains came from one sample sequenced in a study of T cell responses to AZD1222 COVID-19 vaccine. Clones were read by immunoSEQ multiplex PCR, and TCRdb kept only the in-frame ones, dropping some. Of 100,000 to 140,000 clones in the sample, 89% were seen once. The sample consisted of peripheral blood, taken on day 0 of AZD1222 vaccination. These receptors were collected from an adult in good health.

CDR3 residues: CASSPDPNTGELFF. DNA of the CDR3: TGTGCCAGCAGCCCGGACCCAAACACCGGGGAGCTGTTTTTT. V usage is TRBV27 and J usage is TRBJ2-2; D is uncertain. The CDR3 extends over 14 amino acids. Looked up from germline, CDR1 is MNHEY and CDR2 is SMNVEV (reference sequence). The germline V and J ends were trimmed by 6 bases and 2 bases, with 10 bases remaining between them.

V usage is TRBV28 and J usage is TRBJ2-7, with D hard to call. Between the trimmed V and J ends, which lost 2 bases and 0 bases, there was a span of 11 bases. This CDR3 comprises 15 residues. From germline, CDR1 is MDHEN and CDR2 SYDVKM. The CDR3 is CASSLRSPISYEQYF. CDR3 nucleotides: TGTGCCAGCAGTTTAAGGTCACCGATCTCCTACGAGCAGTACTTC.

This clone has only one observation. The chain has TRBV6-2 or TRBV6-3 and TRBJ1-6; D possibly corresponds to TRBD1 (5 bases). The CDR3 runs 15 residues. The germline V gene encodes CDR1 MNHEY and CDR2 SVGEGT. V was shortened by 5 bases and J by 5 bases, with 13 bases between the two germline ends. Written as DNA, the CDR3 is TGTGCCAGCAGTCCGGGGACTGTTAATAATTCACCCCTCCACTTT. It translates to CASSPGTVNNSPLHF.

The chain employs TRBV5-1 and TRBJ1-2; D gene unclear. Per the germline V gene, CDR1 is SGHRS and CDR2 is YFSETQ. V was shortened by 2 bases and J by 10 bases, with 15 bases between the two germline ends. The CDR3 loop spans 13 amino acids. In DNA, the CDR3 is TGCGCCAGCAGCTTAGAGGGCTTAGGCGACTACACCTTC. It translates to CASSLEGLGDYTF.

The chain is built from TRBV29-1 and TRBJ2-5; D is undetermined. The CDR3 is 13 residues long. Germline loops: CDR1 SQVTM, CDR2 ANQGSEA. With 4 bases removed from V and 0 bases from J, the gap between germline ends came to 9 bases. Here the CDR3 reads CSVAKSYQETQYF. The DNA for the CDR3 is TGCAGCGTTGCCAAATCGTACCAAGAGACCCAGTACTTC.

The chain employs TRBV7-9 and TRBJ1-5, with D possibly TRBD1 on 5 matching bases. Per the germline V gene, CDR1 is SEHNR and CDR2 is FQNEAQ (reference sequence). Between the trimmed V and J ends, which lost 3 bases and 5 bases, there was a span of 14 bases. The CDR3 runs 15 residues. The CDR3 here is CASSFGTGGDQPQHF. The DNA for the CDR3 is TGTGCCAGCAGCTTCGGAACCGGGGGGGATCAGCCCCAGCATTTT. Full variable domain (missing parts from reference TRBV7-9 and TRBJ1-5): DTGVSQNPRHKITKRGQNVTFRCDPISEHNRLYWYRQTLGQGPEFLTYFQNEAQLEKSRLLSDRFSAERPKGSFSTLEIQRTEQGDSAMYLCASSFGTGGDQPQHFGDGTRLSIL.

The V call is TRBV20-1, the J call TRBJ2-3; perhaps TRBD1 as D (5 bases). CDR3 length: 19 residues. V was pared by 3 bases and J by 3 bases, with 28 bases between. Germline lookup yields CDR1 DFQATT and CDR2 SNEGSKA (reference sequence). The DNA for the CDR3 is TGCAGTGCTAGTAGTCCCCCGAGCCCCGGGCCGGACAAGACAGATACGCAGTATTTT. It encodes CSASSPPSPGPDKTDTQYF.

The chain links TRBV18 to TRBJ2-7; TRBD1 aligns across 7 bases. The CDR3 is made up of 15 amino acids. The V segment lost 1 base and the J segment 5 bases; nucleotides outside the gene matches: 8. The germline gives CDR1 KGHSH, CDR2 LQKENI. In nucleotides, the CDR3 is TGTGCCAGCTCACCACGGATGACAGGGAATCACGAGCAGTACTTC. This sequence encodes CASSPRMTGNHEQYF.

This chain connects TRBV5-6 to TRBJ1-4, with 7 bases that match TRBD1. The germline gives CDR1 SGHDT, CDR2 YYEEEE. This CDR3 contains 16 residues. Trimming removed 4 bases from V and 5 bases from J; junction bases left unmatched: 11. The CDR3 reads CASSDPTGRPNEKLFF. DNA of the CDR3: TGTGCCAGCAGCGACCCGACAGGGAGACCGAATGAAAAACTGTTTTTT. The variable domain in full, with the rest retrieved from reference TRBV5-6 and TRBJ1-4, is DAGVTQSPTHLIKTRGQQVTLRCSPKSGHDTVSWYQQALGQGPQFIFQYYEEEERQRGNFPDRFSGHQFPNYSSELNVNALLLGDSALYLCASSDPTGRPNEKLFFGSGTQLSVL.

The genes are TRBV11-2 and TRBJ1-2; D is undetermined. In germline, CDR1 is SGHAT, CDR2 FQNNGV. This CDR3 is 16 amino acids long. The V end was cut by 5 bases, the J end by 4 bases, with 20 bases between. The CDR3 spells CASSPTEAGKTYGYTF. The CDR3, as DNA: TGTGCCAGCAGCCCAACAGAGGCCGGGAAAACCTATGGCTACACCTTC. The full variable domain, rest sourced from reference TRBV11-2 and TRBJ1-2, is EAGVAQSPRYKIIEKRQSVAFWCNPISGHATLYWYQQILGQGPKLLIQFQNNGVVDDSQLPKDRFSAERLKGVDSTLKIQPAKLEDSAVYLCASSPTEAGKTYGYTFGSGTRLTVV.

The chain is built from TRBV7-2 and TRBJ1-1, with unresolved D. V was trimmed by 3 bases and J by 6 bases, leaving 17 bases between them. The CDR3 runs 15 residues. CDR1 and CDR2 (germline): SGHTA, FQGNSA. CDR3 DNA sequence: TGTGCCAGCAGCTTCCTAGGAGGGAAGGTCTCTGAAGCTTTCTTT. Amino acids: CASSFLGGKVSEAFF.

There are a few counts of this clone. The chain combines TRBV28 with TRBJ1-1; TRBD1 matches at 7 bases. The CDR3 totals 16 residues. The junction had 9 bases not matched to a gene; V was cut back by 5 bases and J by 0 bases. CDR1 and CDR2 (germline): MDHEN, SYDVKM. The chain's CDR3 is CASSPARTGVNTEAFF. The CDR3 region has the DNA TGTGCCAGCAGTCCGGCCCGGACAGGTGTGAACACTGAAGCTTTCTTT.

The V gene is TRBV5-6, the J gene TRBJ2-1; 10 bases align to TRBD1. The CDR3 has 14 amino acids. Trimming took 4 bases from V and 8 from J; bases not matched to a gene: 6. Germline V gene sequence: CDR1 SGHDT, CDR2 YYEEEE. The CDR3 loop reads CASSRGQGLDEQFF. The CDR3 region has the DNA TGTGCCAGCAGCCGGGGACAGGGGTTGGATGAGCAGTTCTTC. The full variable domain, rest sourced from reference TRBV5-6 and TRBJ2-1, is DAGVTQSPTHLIKTRGQQVTLRCSPKSGHDTVSWYQQALGQGPQFIFQYYEEEERQRGNFPDRFSGHQFPNYSSELNVNALLLGDSALYLCASSRGQGLDEQFFGPGTRLTVL.

The J gene is TRBJ2-7, the V gene TRBV24-1; D not resolved. Trimming removed 5 bases at V and 0 bases at J, with 10 bases between. Germline values: CDR1 KGHDR, CDR2 SFDVKD. CDR3 size: 14 residues. The CDR3 nucleotides are TGTGCCACCAGTGGAGGAGAACGCTCCTACGAGCAGTACTTC. Translation gives CATSGGERSYEQYF.

The chain uses TRBV13 and TRBJ1-4; 12 bases agree with TRBD1. With V trimmed by 5 bases and J by 6 bases, 10 bases remained unmatched. The CDR3 covers 17 residues. Germline CDR1 reads PRHDT; CDR2 reads FYEKMQ (reference sequence). CDR3 sequence: CASSKEGDRGRDEKLFF. The CDR3, as DNA: TGTGCCAGCAGCAAAGAAGGGGACAGGGGGCGCGATGAAAAACTGTTTTTT. The full variable domain, completed using reference TRBV13 and TRBJ1-4, is AAGVIQSPRHLIKEKRETATLKCYPIPRHDTVYWYQQGPGQDPQFLISFYEKMQSDKGSIPDRFSAQQFSDYHSELNMSSLELGDSALYFCASSKEGDRGRDEKLFFGSGTQLSVL.